Shown below are 21 T cell receptor beta chains from a single sample sequenced in a study of molecular identifiers for immune sequencing clone quantification. MiXCR was run by TCRdb on the PCR reads, yielding one entry per CDR3 protein. The sample comprises under 600,000 distinct CDR3 sequences, roughly a fifth of which are singletons, and more than 0.8% rests with the top ten. The material sequenced was naive CD8+ T cells from blood, with Jurkat cell RNA spiked in. Subset noted: FACS-sorted CD8+CD4-CCR7+CD45RA+ naive T cells. These receptors all stem from a human donor in good health. Some libraries in this study had Jurkat cell RNA spiked in.

This clonotype showed up many times. For the CDR3, the DNA is TGTGCCAGCAGCTTTAATACCCGCGGGGCAGAAACAGATACGCAGTATTTT. Its protein is CASSFNTRGAETDTQYF. V gene TRBV7-6 combines with J gene TRBJ2-3; perhaps TRBD2 as D (6 bases). Trimming cost V 3 bases and J 3 bases, with 19 bases left between them. CDR3 length: 17 residues. Looked up from germline, CDR1 is SGHVS and CDR2 is FNYEAQ.

This clonotype was recorded many times. This chain joins TRBV19 and TRBJ2-3, with a tentative D call TRBD2 (6 bases). The CDR3 spans 16 residues. Per the germline V gene, CDR1 is LNHDA and CDR2 is SQIVND (reference sequence). V shed 5 bases and J shed 4 bases, with 19 bases lying between them. The CDR3 loop reads CASSPWGGEASDTQYF. CDR3 nucleotide sequence: TGTGCCAGTAGTCCATGGGGCGGGGAGGCCTCAGATACGCAGTATTTT.

This clonotype was picked up many times. In DNA form, the CDR3 reads TGTGCCACCAGCAAGGACAGGGGGTCGGGCACTGAAGCTTTCTTT. Translation gives CATSKDRGSGTEAFF. The chain joins TRBV15 to TRBJ1-1; 10 bases agree with TRBD1. The CDR3 covers 15 residues. Germline V lookup: CDR1 LNHNV, CDR2 YYDKDF (reference sequence). V trimming: 4 bases; J trimming: 4 bases; junction bases outside the gene matches: 6.

Turning to this clonotype: This may arise from a read error, as a much more abundant clone is one base away. The CDR3 ends on some other residue instead of the conserved phenylalanine or tryptophan, so this is likely a read error. This chain connects TRBV7-9 to TRBJ2-1; D remains unclear. CDR3 length: 11 amino acids. V lost 4 bases and J 7 bases, leaving 5 bases between the germline ends. Germline V gene data show CDR1 as SEHNR and CDR2 as FQNEAQ (reference sequence). Here the CDR3 DNA reads TGTGCCAGCAGCTCCAGAAATGAGCAGTTCCTC. Translation: CASSSRNEQFL.

At least ten counts were recorded for this clonotype. The V gene is TRBV6-2 or TRBV6-3, the J gene TRBJ2-4; D gene ambiguous. V lost 2 bases and J 6 bases, leaving 11 bases between the germline ends. Germline CDR1 MNHEY, CDR2 SVGEGT. The CDR3 is made up of 14 amino acids. The CDR3, as DNA: TGTGCCAGCAGTTACAATGAATGGGGAAACATTCAGTACTTC. It is translated as CASSYNEWGNIQYF.

This clonotype has a count of ten or more. The CDR3 DNA is TGTGCCAGCAATCCCTTGGGACAAGAGGAAGAGACCCAGTACTTC. Translation: CASNPLGQEEETQYF. The genes are TRBV6-5 and TRBJ2-5, with D possibly matching TRBD1 (6 bases). Trimming stripped 7 bases from V and 3 bases from J, with 18 bases between. Per the germline V gene, CDR1 is MNHEY and CDR2 is SVGAGI. This CDR3 comprises 15 residues.

For this clonotype: Given a much more abundant clone one base away, this may be a read error. The V call is TRBV24-1, the J call TRBJ2-1, with a tentative D call TRBD1 (6 bases). Germline V lookup: CDR1 KGHDR, CDR2 SFDVKD. This CDR3 is 13 amino acids long. The V end lost 8 bases, the J end lost 12 bases, and 19 bases lay between the germline ends. The CDR3 DNA reads TGTGCCACCACGGGACACACGGAGGATGTGCAGTTCTTC. Its translation: CATTGHTEDVQFF.

This clonotype was detected many times. The chain is built from TRBV12-3 or TRBV12-4 and TRBJ1-5; D call uncertain. The CDR3 contains 12 residues. With 6 bases removed from V and 4 bases from J, the gap between germline ends came to 7 bases. CDR3 protein: CASSQRNQPQHF. The DNA of the CDR3 is TGTGCCAGCAGCCAAAGGAATCAGCCCCAGCATTTT.

This clonotype was counted only a few times. V is TRBV19 and J is TRBJ2-3, with TRBD1 as a possible D gene (6 bases). V lost 3 bases and J lost 0, with 10 bases in between. The germline gives CDR1 LNHDA, CDR2 SQIVND (reference sequence). CDR3 length: 15 amino acids. The CDR3 nucleotides are TGTGCCAGTAGTATCCGGACAGCTAGCACAGATACGCAGTATTTT. It codes for CASSIRTASTDTQYF.

At least ten counts were recorded for this clonotype. The chain joins TRBV20-1 to TRBJ2-7, with no clear D. The V and J ends lost 1 base and 5 bases respectively, with 18 bases between them. Germline-derived CDR1 and CDR2 are DFQATT and SNEGSKA (reference sequence). The CDR3 contains 15 residues. The chain's CDR3 is CSARGPAGPLDEQYF. The CDR3 DNA reads as TGCAGTGCTAGAGGTCCGGCCGGGCCCCTCGACGAGCAGTACTTC.

This clonotype came up many times. V gene TRBV6-5 combines with J gene TRBJ1-5; tentative D call: TRBD1 (5 bases). The germline V gene encodes CDR1 MNHEY and CDR2 SVGAGI. Trimming left V 2 bases short and J 6 bases short, with 8 bases between. This CDR3 has 13 residues. Here the CDR3 reads CASSYGGGQPQHF. Here the CDR3 DNA reads TGTGCCAGCAGTTACGGGGGTGGTCAGCCCCAGCATTTT.

This clonotype was recorded at least ten times. The chain combines TRBV23-1 with TRBJ2-4; maybe TRBD1 (5 bases). TRBV23-1 belongs to the ORF category, with a function that is uncertain. This CDR3 contains 18 residues. The V gene lost 3 bases and the J gene lost 6 bases, with 24 bases spanning the gap. In DNA form, the CDR3 reads TGCGCCAGCAGTCACGCAACCCGGTTAGCAGGGCCTGCAAACATTCAGTACTTC. Protein sequence: CASSHATRLAGPANIQYF.

A note on this clonotype: A much larger clonotype is one base distant, so this may be a read error. The J gene is TRBJ2-5, the V gene TRBV7-3; 16 nucleotides align to TRBD2. From germline, CDR1 is SGHTA and CDR2 FQGTGA. The CDR3 runs to 18 residues. CDR3 nucleotides: TGTGCCAGCAGCACGGGACTAGCGGGAGGGCCAGGAAAAGAGACCCGGTACTTC. It encodes CASSTGLAGGPGKETRYF.

This clonotype came up many times. This chain uses TRBV14 with TRBJ2-7, with D unresolved. Trimming left V 2 bases short and J 5 bases short, with 10 bases between. Germline loops: CDR1 SGHDN, CDR2 FVKESK. This CDR3 region has 13 residues. CDR3 DNA: TGTGCCAGCAGCCAATTCCGGGCCCACGAGCAGTACTTC. The encoded protein is CASSQFRAHEQYF.

This clonotype has only a few counts. V gene TRBV6-5 combines with J gene TRBJ2-3; tentatively, D is TRBD2 (5 bases). This CDR3 has 18 residues. The V and J ends lost 0 bases and 8 bases respectively, with 24 bases between them. Germline assignment: CDR1 MNHEY and CDR2 SVGAGI. In DNA form, the CDR3 reads TGTGCCAGCAGTTACTCTCGTCCCGGAACCTCAAACGCGGGTACGCAGTATTTT. Encoded protein: CASSYSRPGTSNAGTQYF.

In the case of this clonotype: Being one base from a much bigger clone, this may be a read error. The rearrangement links TRBV28 to TRBJ1-1; unclear D gene. The V end was cut by 2 bases, the J end by 5 bases, with 18 bases between. CDR1 is MDHEN and CDR2 is SYDVKM in the germline V gene. The CDR3 loop spans 16 amino acids. The DNA of the CDR3 is TGTGCCAGCAGTTTAAGTGGGTTTGAGATTGCTACTGAAGCTTTCTTT. Its translation is CASSLSGFEIATEAFF.

This clonotype was observed a handful of times. The chain links TRBV7-6 to TRBJ1-1; a weak D match, TRBD1 (6 bases). Germline CDR1 reads SGHVS; CDR2 reads FNYEAQ. Trimming cost V 1 base and J 6 bases, with 12 bases left between them. CDR3 size: 14 residues. The CDR3 is CASSLDLGAAEAFF. In nucleotides, the CDR3 is TGTGCCAGCAGCTTAGACCTGGGGGCGGCTGAAGCTTTCTTT.

In this sample, this clonotype turned up many times. J is TRBJ2-7 and V is TRBV4-3; no firm D call. The CDR3 sequence is 14 residues long. Trimming cost V 1 base and J 5 bases, with 12 bases left between them. The germline V gene encodes CDR1 LGHNA and CDR2 YSLEER. CDR3 nucleotide sequence: TGCGCCAGCAGCCAAGTTCTGGGCGGCAACGAGCAGTACTTC. This sequence encodes CASSQVLGGNEQYF.

The chain is built from TRBV7-2 and TRBJ2-3; 12 bases fit TRBD2. V shed 3 bases and J 4 bases; nucleotides not matched to a gene: 14. The V gene's germline CDR1 is SGHTA and CDR2 FQGNSA. The CDR3 runs 19 residues. The CDR3 here is CASSFPLAGGAASPDTQYF. CDR3 DNA: TGTGCCAGCAGCTTTCCCCTAGCGGGGGGGGCGGCATCCCCAGATACGCAGTATTTT.

Only one count was recorded for this clonotype. This chain connects TRBV24-1 to TRBJ2-5; 10 positions agree with TRBD1. Germline V CDR1 and CDR2: KGHDR, SFDVKD. This CDR3 is 15 amino acids long. With 7 bases clipped from V and 10 bases from J, the junction kept 14 bases outside the gene matches. The DNA for the CDR3 is TGTGCCACCAGCCCCGGGACAGGGGTCCTGGGGGGCCAGTACTTC. Protein: CATSPGTGVLGGQYF.

On this clonotype itself: This may be a read error, as it is one base from a much larger clone. The gene calls are TRBV25-1 and TRBJ2-4; 7 nucleotides line up with TRBD1. From germline, CDR1 is MGHDK and CDR2 SYGVNS. This CDR3 is 18 amino acids long. The DNA for the CDR3 is TGTGCCTGCAGTCCGCCGGACAGGCTCCCTTTAGCCAAAAACATTCAGTACTTC. This codes for CACSPPDRLPLAKNIQYF.